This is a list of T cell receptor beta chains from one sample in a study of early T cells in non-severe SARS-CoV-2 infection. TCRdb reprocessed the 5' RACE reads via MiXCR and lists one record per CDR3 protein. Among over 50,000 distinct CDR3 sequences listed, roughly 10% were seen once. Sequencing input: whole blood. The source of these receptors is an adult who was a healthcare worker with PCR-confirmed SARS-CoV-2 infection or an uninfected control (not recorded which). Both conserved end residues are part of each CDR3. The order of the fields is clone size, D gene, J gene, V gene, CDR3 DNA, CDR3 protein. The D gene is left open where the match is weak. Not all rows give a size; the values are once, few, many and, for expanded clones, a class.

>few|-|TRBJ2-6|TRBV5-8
TGTGCCAGCAGCTTTTGGCGACAGACGAGCTCTGGGGCCAACGTCCTGACTTTC
CASSFWRQTSSGANVLTF
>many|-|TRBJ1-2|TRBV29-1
TGCAGCGTTGCGGGGAATGGCTACACCTTC
CSVAGNGYTF
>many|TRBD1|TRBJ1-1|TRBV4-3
TGCGCCAGCAGCCAACGGGACAGGGGGCGAAACACTGAAGCTTTCTTT
CASSQRDRGRNTEAFF
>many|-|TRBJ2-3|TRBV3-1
TGTGCCAGCAGCCAATTAGCTCCCCATACGCAGTATTTT
CASSQLAPHTQYF
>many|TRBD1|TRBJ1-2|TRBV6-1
TGTGCCAGCGGGGACAGGGGCTATGGCTACACCTTC
CASGDRGYGYTF
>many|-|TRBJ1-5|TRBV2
TGTGCCAGCAGGGGTCAGGAGATCTATAGCAATCAGCCCCAGCATTTT
CASRGQEIYSNQPQHF
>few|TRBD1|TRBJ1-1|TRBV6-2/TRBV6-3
TGTGCCAGCAGTCCCGACAGGGGTGAAGCTTTCTTT
CASSPDRGEAFF
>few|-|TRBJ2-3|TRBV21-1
TGTGCCAGCAGCAATTCCCTCGCGGGGGGTTGCACAGATACGCAGTATTTT
CASSNSLAGGCTDTQYF
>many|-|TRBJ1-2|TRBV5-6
TGTGCCAGCAGCTTGGGACAGGAGGGTGGCTACACCTTC
CASSLGQEGGYTF
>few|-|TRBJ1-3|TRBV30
TGTGCCTGGGATACTATGCCGGGACAAGATTTT
CAWDTMPGQDF
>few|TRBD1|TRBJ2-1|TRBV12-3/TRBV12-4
TGTGCCAGCAGTTTGGGGACAGGGTTGAATGAGCAGTTCTTC
CASSLGTGLNEQFF
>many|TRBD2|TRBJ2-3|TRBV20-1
TGCAGTGCTAGAGATCAGATTCATAGCGGGGGGGCTCGGGTTACGCAGTATTTT
CSARDQIHSGGARVTQYF
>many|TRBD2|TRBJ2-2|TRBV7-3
TGTGCCAGCAGCTCCAGGGAGGGCGGGGAGCTGTTTTTT
CASSSREGGELFF
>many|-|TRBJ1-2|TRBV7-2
TGTGCCAGCAGCTTTTCGGTGGTAGGCTATGGCTACACCTTC
CASSFSVVGYGYTF
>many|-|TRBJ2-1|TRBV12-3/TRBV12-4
TGTGCCAGCAGTTTTCACACCTACAATGAGCAGTTCTTC
CASSFHTYNEQFF
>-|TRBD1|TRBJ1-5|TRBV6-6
TGTGCCAGCAGTCCCCGGACAGGACAACCCAATCAGCCCCAGCATTTT
CASSPRTGQPNQPQHF
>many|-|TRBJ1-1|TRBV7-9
TGTGCCAGCAGCTCGCAAGACATGAACACTGAAGCTTTCTTT
CASSSQDMNTEAFF
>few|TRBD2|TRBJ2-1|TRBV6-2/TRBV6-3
TGTGCCAGCAGTTACGCTAGCGGGGGGGCCAACAATGAGCAGTTCTTC
CASSYASGGANNEQFF
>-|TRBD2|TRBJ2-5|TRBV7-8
TGTGCCAGCACCTCCGGGGGGGCCCGGGAGACCCAGTACTTC
CASTSGGARETQYF
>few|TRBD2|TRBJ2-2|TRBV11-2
TGTGCCAGCAGTAGGCTAGCGGGGACTCTAAACGCGAACACCGGGGAGCTGTTTTTT
CASSRLAGTLNANTGELFF
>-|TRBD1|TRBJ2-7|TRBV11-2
TGTGCCAGCAGTTTAGGACAGGGCGAGCAGTACTTC
CASSLGQGEQYF
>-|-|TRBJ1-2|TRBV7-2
TGTGCCAGCAGCTTAGGGTTTTCCTATGGCTACACCTTC
CASSLGFSYGYTF
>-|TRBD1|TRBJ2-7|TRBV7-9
TGTGCCAGCAGCCTCCGACAGGGATTGGACGAGCAGTACTTC
CASSLRQGLDEQYF
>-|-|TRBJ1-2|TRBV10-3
TGTGCCATCAGCCCGGGGACCCGAGGCTACACCTTC
CAISPGTRGYTF
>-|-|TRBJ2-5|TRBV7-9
TGTGCCAGCACCTCGGCCAGATGGAACCAAGAGACCCAGTACTTC
CASTSARWNQETQYF
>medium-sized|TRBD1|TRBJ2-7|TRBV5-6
TGTGCCAGCAGCCCCCCCTTGGACAGGGGGGAGCAGTACTTC
CASSPPLDRGEQYF
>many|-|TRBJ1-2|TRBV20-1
TGCAGTGCTAGAGATCGGGTCGCCAACCCGAGCACTAACTATGGCTACACCTTC
CSARDRVANPSTNYGYTF
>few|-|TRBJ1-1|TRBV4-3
TGCGCCAGCAGCCAAGACCCAGACTCCGCTGAAGCTTTCTTT
CASSQDPDSAEAFF
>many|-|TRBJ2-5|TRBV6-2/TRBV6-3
TGTGCCAGCAGTTACGGCGCAGGGACCCAGTACTTC
CASSYGAGTQYF
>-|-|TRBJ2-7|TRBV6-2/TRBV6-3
TGTGCCAGCAGCCGGGGGCGCGGGTACGAGCAGTACTTC
CASSRGRGYEQYF
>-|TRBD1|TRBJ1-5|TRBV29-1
TGCAGCGTTACACAGGGGAGCAATCAGCCCCAGCATTTT
CSVTQGSNQPQHF
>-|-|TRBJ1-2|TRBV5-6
TGTGCCAGCAGCCAACCTGGGACGTCCCTCTATGGCTACACCTTC
CASSQPGTSLYGYTF
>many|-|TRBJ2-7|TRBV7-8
TGTGCCAGCAGTCCCGACTACAACTCCTACGAGCAGTACTTC
CASSPDYNSYEQYF
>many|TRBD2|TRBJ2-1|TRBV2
TGTGCCAGCAGTGATGATGCGGGGGGCCCACTTGAGCAGTTCTTC
CASSDDAGGPLEQFF
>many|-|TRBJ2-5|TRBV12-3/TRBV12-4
TGTGCCAGCAGTCTGGGGGGAGGAAAGACCCAGTACTTC
CASSLGGGKTQYF
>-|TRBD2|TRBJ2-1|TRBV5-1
TGCGCCAGCAGCCCCCCGCCCGGGACTAGCTACAATGAGCAGTTCTTC
CASSPPPGTSYNEQFF
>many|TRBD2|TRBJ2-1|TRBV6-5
TGTGCCAGCAGACTAATTAGCGGGGGGGCGTATAATGAGCAGTTCTTC
CASRLISGGAYNEQFF
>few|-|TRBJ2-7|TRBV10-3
TGTGCCATCAGTGCGGGTCCCCTGGAGAACTACGAGCAGTACTTC
CAISAGPLENYEQYF
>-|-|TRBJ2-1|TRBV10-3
TGTGCCATCAGTGACCCTGGAGGCAATGAGCAGTTCTTC
CAISDPGGNEQFF